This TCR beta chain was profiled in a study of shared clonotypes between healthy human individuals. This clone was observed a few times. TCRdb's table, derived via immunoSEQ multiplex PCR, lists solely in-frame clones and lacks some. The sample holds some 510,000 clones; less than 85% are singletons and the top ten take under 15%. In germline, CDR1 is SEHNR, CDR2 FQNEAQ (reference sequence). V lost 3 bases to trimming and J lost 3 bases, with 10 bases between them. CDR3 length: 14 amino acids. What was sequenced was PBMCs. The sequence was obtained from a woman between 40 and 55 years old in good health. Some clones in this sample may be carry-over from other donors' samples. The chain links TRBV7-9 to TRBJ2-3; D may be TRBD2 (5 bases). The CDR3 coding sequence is TGTGCCAGCAGCTTTAGCGCCCCAACAGATACGCAGTATTTT. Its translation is CASSFSAPTDTQYF.